The next 15 T cell receptor beta chains were all read from a single sample in a study of human CD8 memory T cell subsets. UMI-labeled 5' RACE generated the TCR beta libraries. TCRdb processed the 5' RACE reads again and assigns one entry to each CDR3 protein, with no DNA. The listing contains about 10,000 distinct CDR3 sequences. The source material was CD8+ T cells from PBMCs. The receptor set was obtained from a human donor in good health.

The V call is TRBV28, the J call TRBJ2-3; TCRdb calls TRBD2, which cannot be checked without DNA. Germline CDR1 reads MDHEN; CDR2 reads SYDVKM. The CDR3 extends over 14 amino acids. This CDR3 is CASSLQAGGDTQYF.

The rearrangement uses TRBV28 and TRBJ1-1. This CDR3 contains 13 residues. Germline CDR1 reads MDHEN; CDR2 reads SYDVKM. The CDR3 reads CASSVYRNTEAFF.

The chain uses TRBV5-1 and TRBJ2-1; the TRBD2 assignment by TCRdb is unverifiable without DNA. This CDR3 region has 16 residues. Germline CDR1 is SGHRS and CDR2 is YFSETQ. The chain's CDR3 is CASSDRQGGTLNEQFF.

The chain employs TRBV12-3 or TRBV12-4 and TRBJ2-5; checking the TCRdb D call of TRBD1 is not possible without DNA. The CDR3 contains 13 residues. CDR3 amino acids: CASTLGGGETQYF.

The chain is built from TRBV7-9 and TRBJ2-1. Germline CDR1 and CDR2: SEHNR and FQNEAQ (reference sequence). The CDR3 sequence is 13 residues long. The CDR3 region is CASSLVMRNEQFF.

The rearrangement joins TRBV10-3 to TRBJ1-2. The germline V gene encodes CDR1 ENHRY and CDR2 SYGVKD. The CDR3 is 12 amino acids. The CDR3 here is CAIRAGYSGYTF.

The chain has TRBV5-1 and TRBJ2-7. This CDR3 has 13 residues. Germline CDR1 SGHRS, CDR2 YFSETQ. CDR3 region: CASGEGLTYEQYF.

The rearrangement joins TRBV7-2 to TRBJ1-1; without DNA, the TCRdb call of TRBD1 cannot be checked. Germline V CDR1 and CDR2: SGHTA, FQGNSA. There are 15 residues in the CDR3. The CDR3 loop is CASSLAQWASAEAFF.

The chain joins TRBV2 to TRBJ1-6. The CDR3 loop spans 12 amino acids. Looked up from germline, CDR1 is SNHLY and CDR2 is FYNNEI. The CDR3 spells CASNLHNSPLHF.

The chain has TRBV21-1 and TRBJ1-5. TRBV21-1 is described as a pseudogene. The CDR3 has 15 amino acids. The chain's CDR3 is CASSNHGSSNQPQHF.

The chain combines TRBV24-1 with TRBJ1-2; the TCRdb call, TRBD1, lacks DNA for checking. CDR3 size: 15 residues. Germline loops: CDR1 KGHDR, CDR2 SFDVKD. CDR3 in amino acids: CATSDSDRVDYGYTF.

This rearrangement joins TRBV13 to TRBJ2-7. CDR1 is PRHDT and CDR2 is FYEKMQ in the germline V gene (reference sequence). The CDR3 contains 11 residues. The CDR3: CASSLYDEQYF. Using reference TRBV13 and TRBJ2-7 for the parts outside the CDR3, the full variable domain is AAGVIQSPRHLIKEKRETATLKCYPIPRHDTVYWYQQGPGQDPQFLISFYEKMQSDKGSIPDRFSAQQFSDYHSELNMSSLELGDSALYFCASSLYDEQYFGPGTRLTVT.

This clonotype counts as hyperexpanded by frequency. The V and J genes are TRBV12-3 or TRBV12-4 and TRBJ2-3; TCRdb proposes TRBD2, but this gene call is untestable without DNA. The CDR3 has 15 residues. The CDR3 sequence is CASSSWRGSPDTQYF.

V usage is TRBV5-1 and J usage is TRBJ2-3. In germline, CDR1 is SGHRS, CDR2 YFSETQ. The CDR3 has 15 residues. CDR3 region: CASSLEAASTDTQYF.

This sequence joins TRBV10-2 and TRBJ1-1. Germline-derived CDR1 and CDR2 are WSHSY and SAAADI. The length of the CDR3 is 14 residues. The CDR3: CASSEFGPNTEAFF.